This T cell receptor beta chain was recovered during a study of STAT5B mutations in CD4+ large granular lymphocyte leukemia. Control samples were healthy donors' buffy coats. Authors' analysis steps: The detection floor for productive clonotype frequency was 2.59 x 10-5. The protocol was immunoSEQ multiplex PCR, while the TCRdb copy is restricted to in-frame clones and leaves out a portion. From that table come the V and J calls and clone size; the DNA was used to work out D and trimming. The sample carries 30,000 to 35,000 clones, approximately 71% recorded once. To note about this clone: The target antigen is unknown.

Looked up from germline, CDR1 is SGHAT and CDR2 is FQNNGV. Trimming pared 0 bases from V and 0 bases from J, leaving 6 bases between. The CDR3 spans 15 residues. Broader study findings: Top patient clones used TRBV06 genes more often: 8/27 versus 2/35 in controls. Patient CD4-sorted repertoires stayed more clonal than healthy ones after leukemic-clone removal.

V usage is TRBV11-2 and J usage is TRBJ2-1, with D tentatively TRBD2 (6 bases). The TCR sequence derives from a human donor in good health. Specimen: CD4+ T cells from blood buffy coats. The CDR3 DNA reads as TGTGCCAGCAGCTTAGATAGCGGCTCCTACAATGAGCAGTTCTTC. Residues: CASSLDSGSYNEQFF.